At least ten counts were recorded for the clone carrying this TCR beta chain. As yet, its antigen is unknown. TCRdb fed the reads into MiXCR, producing one record per CDR3 protein. The sample lists 310,000 or so distinct CDR3 sequences; about 26% were seen once. This CDR3 has 15 residues. Germline V CDR1 and CDR2: SGHTA, FQGNSA. J gave up 8 bases and V 5 bases, and 11 bases lay outside the gene matches. These data come from a study of T cell repertoires in cytomegalovirus infection. Across the study: CMV infection together with matching HLA type was indicated by public TCR beta signatures.

The study's findings and limits: Carriage of CMV together with the relevant HLA was identifiable through cumulative public TCR beta family frequency. Across the ex vivo response, the dominant clonotypes were HLA-C-restricted CMV-specific TCR beta clonotypes.

The TCR sequence derives from a human donor in good health (CMV status not recorded). Some clones in this sample may be carry-over from other donors' samples. Sequencing was performed on PBMCs. This chain links TRBV7-2 with TRBJ1-4; 7 bases are a match to TRBD1. The CDR3 DNA is TGTGCCAGCAGCAGTGACAGGGTCGGCGGAGAAAAACTGTTTTTT. Residues: CASSSDRVGGEKLFF.